These 22 T cell receptor beta chains came from one sample sequenced in a study of lung T cells in sarcoidosis with Löfgren's syndrome (dated by TCRdb to the late 2010s). This sample was sequenced with an Illumina MiSeq. TCRdb itself trimmed the public reads at Q25 with fastp, ran MiXCR and retained productive beta chains. Merged by CDR3 protein, the rows form single entries marked with the most common genes and DNA. The sample table shows 15,000 to 25,000 distinct CDR3 sequences, and 21% are seen once. The top ten hold around 0.77% of the sample. The sample comprised CD4+ T cells from bronchoalveolar lavage. The receptors here all came from a human donor with sarcoidosis (Löfgren's syndrome or another form), or a control subject (not recorded which).

This clonotype was observed a few times. This chain links TRBV9 with TRBJ1-1; D unclear. The CDR3 covers 13 residues. Germline loops: CDR1 SGDLS, CDR2 YYNGEE. Deletions cut 1 base from V and 1 base from J, with 5 bases between. CDR3 coding DNA: TGTGCCAGCAGCGTAAGTGCGAACACTGAAGCTTTCTTT. Its translation: CASSVSANTEAFF.

This clonotype was seen only a few times. A much larger clonotype is one base distant, so this may be a read error. The V gene is TRBV20-1, the J gene TRBJ1-1; 8 positions agree with TRBD1. Germline values: CDR1 DFQATT, CDR2 SNEGSKA (reference sequence). This CDR3 region has 14 residues. V lost 6 bases to trimming and J lost 6 bases; unmatched junction nucleotides: 12. Here the CDR3 DNA reads TGCAGTGCCCCCGGACAGGGTGGAAACGCTGAAGCTTTCTTT. This encodes CSAPGQGGNAEAFF.

This clonotype has ten or more counts. The chain carries TRBV18 and TRBJ2-1, with 9 positions matching TRBD2. CDR3 length: 15 residues. Trimming cost V 6 bases and J 5 bases; bases outside gene matches: 8. Germline loops: CDR1 KGHSH, CDR2 LQKENI. CDR3 DNA: TGTGCCAGCTCGCCCCTAGCGGGAAACAACAATGAGCAGTTCTTC. Its translation is CASSPLAGNNNEQFF. The whole variable domain, remainder taken from reference TRBV18 and TRBJ2-1, is NAGVMQNPRHLVRRRGQEARLRCSPMKGHSHVYWYRQLPEEGLKFMVYLQKENIIDESGMPKERFSAEFPKEGPSILRIQQVVRGDSAAYFCASSPLAGNNNEQFFGPGTRLTVL.

This clonotype qualifies as medium-sized. The chain is built from TRBV28 and TRBJ2-3; the D gene is possibly TRBD1 (5 bases). Germline CDR1 and CDR2: MDHEN and SYDVKM. Trimming cost V 5 bases and J 0 bases, with 9 bases left between them. This CDR3 spans 14 amino acids. Here the CDR3 reads CASSPPGSTDTQYF. CDR3 nucleotides: TGTGCCAGCAGTCCCCCAGGGAGCACAGATACGCAGTATTTT.

This clonotype occurred many times. The CDR3 region has the DNA TGCAGTGCTAGAGACCCACGGGGAGGGTCTGGGGCCAACGTCCTGACTTTC. It encodes CSARDPRGGSGANVLTF. The chain uses TRBV20-1 and TRBJ2-6; 7 bases match TRBD2. CDR1 is DFQATT, CDR2 SNEGSKA, per germline (reference sequence). Trimming at V came to 0 bases and at J to 1 base, leaving 6 bases not matched to a gene. The CDR3 is made up of 17 amino acids.

By proportion, this clonotype is medium-sized. V is TRBV6-6 and J is TRBJ1-6, with D possibly TRBD1 on 5 matching bases. The germline V gene has CDR1 MNHNY and CDR2 SVGAGI (reference sequence). The CDR3 totals 17 residues. V was trimmed by 0 bases and J by 9 bases, leaving 18 bases between them. In DNA form, the CDR3 reads TGTGCCAGCAGTTACTCGAGCTTCCGGCAGGGTAGTTCACCCCTCCACTTT. Encoded protein: CASSYSSFRQGSSPLHF.

Judged by abundance, this clonotype is medium-sized. The chain's CDR3 is CSARVLDREDFF. In DNA, the CDR3 is TGCAGTGCTAGGGTTCTAGACAGGGAGGATTTCTTT. V gene TRBV20-1 combines with J gene TRBJ1-1, with 7 bases fitting TRBD1. Trimming cost V 3 bases and J 13 bases; bases outside gene matches: 11. Germline-derived CDR1 and CDR2 are DFQATT and SNEGSKA (reference sequence). This CDR3 has 12 residues.

Points on this clonotype: One base away lies a much larger clone, so this may be a sequencing read error. The rearrangement joins TRBV28 to TRBJ2-3, with no clear D. CDR3 length: 14 residues. CDR1 and CDR2 from the germline V gene are MDHEN and SYDVKM. The CDR3 loop reads CASSLRFNTDMQYF. The CDR3 DNA follows: TGTGCCAGCAGTTTAAGGTTTAACACAGATATGCAGTATTTT.

The chain joins TRBV7-2 to TRBJ2-7, with 9 nucleotides matching TRBD1. The junction had 3 bases not matched to a gene; V was cut back by 3 bases and J by 3 bases. The CDR3 length is 14 residues. Germline CDR1 reads SGHTA; CDR2 reads FQGNSA. CDR3 loop: CASSFPTGGYEQYF. CDR3 in DNA: TGTGCCAGCAGCTTTCCGACAGGGGGCTACGAGCAGTACTTC.

About this clonotype itself: One end of the junction does not line up with germline, which may come from a read error. V and J are TRBV7-9 and TRBJ2-5; D perhaps matches TRBD2 (6 bases). This CDR3 spans 15 amino acids. CDR1 and CDR2 (germline): SEHNR, FQNEAQ (reference sequence). CDR3: CASGLAVAPQETQYF. CDR3 nucleotides: TGCGCCAGCGGCTTAGCGGTCGCCCCCCAAGAGACCCAGTACTTC.

The chain recombines TRBV2 with TRBJ1-5; D remains ambiguous. Germline values: CDR1 SNHLY, CDR2 FYNNEI. The CDR3 covers 14 residues. V was shortened by 1 base and J by 5 bases, with 9 bases between the two germline ends. CDR3 in DNA: TGTGCCAGCAGTGAAGTCGGAAGTTATCAGCCCCAGCATTTT. This sequence encodes CASSEVGSYQPQHF. The whole variable domain, remainder taken from reference TRBV2 and TRBJ1-5, is EPEVTQTPSHQVTQMGQEVILRCVPISNHLYFYWYRQILGQKVEFLVSFYNNEISEKSEIFDDQFSVERPDGSNFTLKIRSTKLEDSAMYFCASSEVGSYQPQHFGDGTRLSIL.

V gene TRBV29-1 combines with J gene TRBJ1-1; maybe TRBD1 (5 bases). The V end was cut by 7 bases, the J end by 0 bases, with 6 bases between. This CDR3 comprises 11 residues. Germline V gene lookup returns CDR1 SQVTM and CDR2 ANQGSEA. The CDR3 sequence: CSGRVNTEAFF. In DNA form, the CDR3 reads TGCAGCGGCAGGGTGAACACTGAAGCTTTCTTT. The full variable domain, in which reference TRBV29-1 and TRBJ1-1 provide the parts outside the CDR3, is SAVISQKPSRDICQRGTSLTIQCQVDSQVTMMFWYRQQPGQSLTLIATANQGSEATYESGFVIDKFPISRPNLTFSTLTVSNMSPEDSSIYLCSGRVNTEAFFGQGTRLTVV.

This clonotype was observed at least ten times. The CDR3 spells CASRGDHEETEAFF. For the CDR3, the DNA is TGTGCCAGCCGTGGGGACCACGAGGAAACTGAAGCTTTCTTT. The chain joins TRBV28 to TRBJ1-1, with a possible D match to TRBD1 (5 bases). V lost 8 bases and J 5 bases, leaving 18 bases between the germline ends. Per the germline V gene, CDR1 is MDHEN and CDR2 is SYDVKM. The CDR3 is 14 amino acids.

Many counts were recorded for this clonotype. V and J are TRBV20-1 and TRBJ2-3; no firm D call. Germline CDR1 and CDR2: DFQATT and SNEGSKA (reference sequence). With 0 bases removed from V and 6 bases from J, the gap between germline ends came to 7 bases. This CDR3 has 12 residues. Here the CDR3 DNA reads TGCAGTGCTAGAGATACAGCGGATACGCAGTATTTT. Its translation is CSARDTADTQYF.

In this sample, this clonotype is medium-sized. The rearrangement uses TRBV15 and TRBJ2-7, with 8 bases matching TRBD1. The V segment lost 3 bases and the J segment 3 bases; nucleotides outside the gene matches: 1. The CDR3 extends over 13 amino acids. Germline assignment: CDR1 LNHNV and CDR2 YYDKDF (reference sequence). The CDR3 sequence: CATSSGTGYEQYF. Here the CDR3 DNA reads TGTGCCACCAGCAGCGGGACAGGCTACGAGCAGTACTTC.

V is TRBV5-1 and J is TRBJ2-5, with 9 positions matching TRBD2. Germline V gene data show CDR1 as SGHRS and CDR2 as YFSETQ. The length of the CDR3 is 16 residues. The ends lost 1 base at V and 4 bases at J; junction bases unmatched: 8. The CDR3, as DNA: TGCGCCAGCAGCTTGTTTCAAGCGGGAGGAGGAGAGACCCAGTACTTC. This codes for CASSLFQAGGGETQYF. Variable domain in full (rest from reference TRBV5-1 and TRBJ2-5): KAGVTQTPRYLIKTRGQQVTLSCSPISGHRSVSWYQQTPGQGLQFLFEYFSETQRNKGNFPGRFSGRQFSNSRSEMNVSTLELGDSALYLCASSLFQAGGGETQYFGPGTRLLVL.

In this sample, this clonotype turned up many times. This rearrangement joins TRBV20-1 to TRBJ2-3; D call uncertain. Trimming shortened V by 1 base and J by 0 bases, and 8 bases separated the two germline ends. The germline V gene encodes CDR1 DFQATT and CDR2 SNEGSKA (reference sequence). The CDR3 extends over 14 amino acids. Here the CDR3 reads CSARAQTSTDTQYF. The CDR3 coding sequence is TGCAGTGCTAGAGCCCAAACTAGCACAGATACGCAGTATTTT.

Details on this clonotype: A much larger clone lies a single base off, so this may be a read error. The chain carries TRBV7-6 and TRBJ2-7, with a tentative D call TRBD2 (5 bases). The CDR3 is 14 amino acids. CDR1 is SGHVS, CDR2 FNYEAQ, per germline. The DNA for the CDR3 is TGTGCCAGCAGCTTATCGGGGAACGCCTACAAGCAGTACTTC. It specifies CASSLSGNAYKQYF. Supplemented by reference TRBV7-6 and TRBJ2-7, the full variable domain reads GAGVSQSPRYKVTKRGQDVALRCDPISGHVSLYWYRQALGQGPEFLTYFNYEAQQDKSGLPNDRFSAERPEGSISTLTIQRTEQRDSAMYRCASSLSGNAYKQYFGPGTRLTVT.

The chain joins TRBV16 to TRBJ1-2; TRBD1 aligns across 7 bases. This CDR3 contains 14 residues. Germline V gene lookup returns CDR1 KGHSY and CDR2 FQNENV. The V gene end was trimmed by 1 base and the J gene end by 4 bases; junction bases not matched to a gene: 3. CDR3 region: CASSQWRGPYGYTF. As DNA, the CDR3 is TGTGCCAGCAGCCAATGGAGGGGGCCCTATGGCTACACCTTC.

In its sample, this clonotype was seen many times. The CDR3 protein is CSARDPRQVNTEAFF. In DNA, the CDR3 is TGCAGTGCTAGAGATCCCCGACAGGTGAACACTGAAGCTTTCTTT. The gene calls are TRBV20-1 and TRBJ1-1, with a weak D call TRBD1 (6 bases). In germline, CDR1 is DFQATT, CDR2 SNEGSKA (reference sequence). Trimming took off 0 bases at V and 0 bases at J, with 11 bases between the two ends. The CDR3 sequence is 15 residues long.

In this sample, this clonotype turned up many times. V and J are TRBV28 and TRBJ2-1, with 7 bases matching TRBD2. Germline CDR1 reads MDHEN; CDR2 reads SYDVKM. V lost 2 bases to trimming and J lost 6 bases; unmatched junction nucleotides: 4. The CDR3 sequence is 14 residues long. CDR3 in amino acids: CASSLQAGSNEQFF. The CDR3, as DNA: TGTGCCAGCAGTTTACAAGCGGGATCCAATGAGCAGTTCTTC.

Note on this clonotype: Mismatch with germline at one junction end may stem from a read error. The chain is built from TRBV6-2 or TRBV6-3 and TRBJ1-5; no firm D call. Germline V gene sequence: CDR1 MNHEY, CDR2 SVGEGT. CDR3 length: 14 residues. In nucleotides, the CDR3 is TGCGCCAGCAGTCGGACTAATAGCAATCAGCCCCAGCATTTT. Its translation is CASSRTNSNQPQHF.